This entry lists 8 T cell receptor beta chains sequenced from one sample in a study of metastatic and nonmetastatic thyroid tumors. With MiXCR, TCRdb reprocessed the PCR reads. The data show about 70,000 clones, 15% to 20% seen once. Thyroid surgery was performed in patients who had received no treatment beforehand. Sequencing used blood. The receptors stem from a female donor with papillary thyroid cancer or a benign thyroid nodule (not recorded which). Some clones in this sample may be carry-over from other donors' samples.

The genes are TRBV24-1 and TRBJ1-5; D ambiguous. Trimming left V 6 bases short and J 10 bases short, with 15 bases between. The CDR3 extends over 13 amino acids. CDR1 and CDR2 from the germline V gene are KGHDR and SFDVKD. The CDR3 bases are TGTGCCACCAGTTTCCCGCCTTTCGGCCCCCAGCATTTT. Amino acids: CATSFPPFGPQHF.

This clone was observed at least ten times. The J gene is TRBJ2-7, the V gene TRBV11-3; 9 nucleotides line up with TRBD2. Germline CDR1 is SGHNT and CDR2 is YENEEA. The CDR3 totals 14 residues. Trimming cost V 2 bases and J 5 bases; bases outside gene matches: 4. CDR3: CASSLSSGSDEQYF. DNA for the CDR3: TGTGCCAGCAGCTTAAGTAGCGGGAGTGACGAGCAGTACTTC.

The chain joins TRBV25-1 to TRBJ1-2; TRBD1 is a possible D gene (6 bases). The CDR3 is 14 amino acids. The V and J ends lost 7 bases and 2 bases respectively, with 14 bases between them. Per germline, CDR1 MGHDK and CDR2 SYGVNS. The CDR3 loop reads CASKAAGENYGYTF. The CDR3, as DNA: TGTGCCAGCAAAGCCGCAGGGGAAAACTATGGCTACACCTTC.

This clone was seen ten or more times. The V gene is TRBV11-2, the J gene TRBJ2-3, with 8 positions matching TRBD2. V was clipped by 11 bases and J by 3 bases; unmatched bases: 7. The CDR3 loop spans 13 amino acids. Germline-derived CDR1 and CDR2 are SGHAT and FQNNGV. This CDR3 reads CALPGLGTDTQYF. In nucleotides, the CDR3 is TGTGCCCTCCCGGGACTAGGAACAGATACGCAGTATTTT.

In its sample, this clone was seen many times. This chain's CDR3 is CASSQQGGNQPQHF. The CDR3, as DNA: TGCGCCAGCAGCCAGCAGGGGGGGAATCAGCCCCAGCATTTT. J is TRBJ1-5 and V is TRBV4-1; 7 nucleotides align to TRBD1. The CDR3 runs 14 residues. V lost 3 bases and J lost 4; bases outside the gene matches: 3. Per the germline V gene, CDR1 is MGHRA and CDR2 is YSYEKL.

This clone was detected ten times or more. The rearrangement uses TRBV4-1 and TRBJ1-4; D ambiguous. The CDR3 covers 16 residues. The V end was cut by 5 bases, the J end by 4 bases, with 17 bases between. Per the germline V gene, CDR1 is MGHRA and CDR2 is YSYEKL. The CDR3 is CASSGRVVGLNEKLFF. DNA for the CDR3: TGCGCCAGCAGCGGGAGGGTGGTTGGACTTAATGAAAAACTGTTTTTT.

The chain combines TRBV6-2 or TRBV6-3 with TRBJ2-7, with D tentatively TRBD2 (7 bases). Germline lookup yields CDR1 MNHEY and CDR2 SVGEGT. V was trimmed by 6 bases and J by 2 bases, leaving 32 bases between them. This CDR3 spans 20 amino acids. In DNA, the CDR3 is TGTGCCAGCAGGGCGAAAAGGGGGGGGAGGATTATGAGGCCTACCTACGAGCAGTACTTC. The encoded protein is CASRAKRGGRIMRPTYEQYF.

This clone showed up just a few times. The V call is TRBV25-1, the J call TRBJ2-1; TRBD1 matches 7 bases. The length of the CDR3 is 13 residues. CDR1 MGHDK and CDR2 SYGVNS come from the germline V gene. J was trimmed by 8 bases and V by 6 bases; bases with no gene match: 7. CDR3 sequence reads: CASRNTGVHEQFF. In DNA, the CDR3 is TGTGCCAGCAGAAACACAGGGGTCCATGAGCAGTTCTTC.